The rows below give T cell receptor beta chains drawn from one sample of a study of regulatory T cells in long-lasting Graves disease. Using its own MiXCR run on the multiplex PCR reads, TCRdb lists one record per CDR3 protein. The data show roughly 400,000 distinct CDR3 sequences, 21% seen once. The specimen was peripheral blood mononuclear cells (PBMCs), collected when the disease was refractory, from a patient treated with antithyroid drugs. These receptors all come from a female donor with Graves disease. The CDR3 runs from the conserved cysteine through the conserved F or W. A D gene is named only where the DNA matches it firmly. Clone size appears in some rows only: once, few, many, or a class for an expanded clone.

d_gene	v_gene	j_gene	abundance	CDR3nt	CDR3aa
TRBD1	TRBV28	TRBJ1-1	many	TGTGCCAGCAGGGGGGGGACAGTGATAAATACTGAAGCTTTCTTT	CASRGGTVINTEAFF
TRBD1	TRBV27	TRBJ2-7	many	TGTGCCAGCAGTTTAACCGGGACAGGTCGCTCCTACGAGCAGTACTTC	CASSLTGTGRSYEQYF
.	TRBV30	TRBJ1-2	.	TGTGCCTGGAGTGTACACCGCAACTATGGCTACACCTTC	CAWSVHRNYGYTF
.	TRBV9	TRBJ2-1	.	TGTGCCAGCAGCGCGACCCTAGGGCGAGGTGAGCAGTTCTTC	CASSATLGRGEQFF
.	TRBV28	TRBJ2-7	many	TGTGCCAGCAGTTTGGGCCAGGGGGGAACGGACGAGCAGTACTTC	CASSLGQGGTDEQYF
.	TRBV19	TRBJ2-7	few	TGTGCCAGTAGTATAGCAGACGGGGACACCTCCTACGAGCAGTACTTC	CASSIADGDTSYEQYF
TRBD1	TRBV27	TRBJ2-5	many	TGTGCCAGCAGTTTAATGCCAGGGGGAAAGGAGACCCAGTACTTC	CASSLMPGGKETQYF
TRBD1	TRBV29-1	TRBJ2-7	many	TGCAGCGTTGATCCGGGACAGGGTTCCTACGAGCAGTACTTC	CSVDPGQGSYEQYF
.	TRBV5-5	TRBJ2-5	many	TGTGCCAGCAGCTTGGGGGAGCTCCAAGAGACCCAGTACTTC	CASSLGELQETQYF
.	TRBV4-1	TRBJ2-5	.	TGCGCCAGCAGCCAGGCGGGCCTCAGGAGGGAGACCCAGTACTTC	CASSQAGLRRETQYF
TRBD2	TRBV19	TRBJ2-1	few	TGTGCCAGTACCCGCGGGGGAGCGGGAAGCGGTGTTGAGCAGTTCTTC	CASTRGGAGSGVEQFF
TRBD2	TRBV10-2	TRBJ2-1	few	TGCGCCAGCAGTGAACAACTAGCGGGAGACAATGAGCAGTTCTTC	CASSEQLAGDNEQFF
.	TRBV6-2/TRBV6-3	TRBJ2-1	.	TGTGCCAGCAGTTATGAGAGGTTCGGAGGGTATGAGCAGTTCTTC	CASSYERFGGYEQFF
.	TRBV30	TRBJ1-1	.	TGTGCCTGGAGGCCCCCCCCGGGAGGGAACACTGAAGCTTTCTTT	CAWRPPPGGNTEAFF
TRBD1	TRBV5-1	TRBJ1-1	few	TGCGCCAGCAGCCAAGACAGGGGACCGAACACTGAAGCTTTCTTT	CASSQDRGPNTEAFF
.	TRBV3-1	TRBJ1-3	many	TGTGCCAGCAGCCAATCTACAGACACCATATATTTT	CASSQSTDTIYF
.	TRBV20-1	TRBJ2-2	.	TGCAGTGCTAGAGATTCGGGGGACACCGGGGAGCTGTTTTTT	CSARDSGDTGELFF
.	TRBV28	TRBJ1-5	many	TGTGCCAGCAGTCGTACGACAGGACGCAATCAGCCCCAGCATTTT	CASSRTTGRNQPQHF
.	TRBV5-6	TRBJ1-4	.	TGTGCCAGCAGCTGGGACTCGGACGGAAAACTGTTTTTT	CASSWDSDGKLFF
.	TRBV11-2	TRBJ2-2	.	TGTGCCAGCCTTCGCACGGGGAGCGGGGAGCTGTTTTTT	CASLRTGSGELFF
.	TRBV12-3/TRBV12-4	TRBJ2-1	once	TGTGCCAGCAGTAGACTGGGGAATGAGCAGTTCTTC	CASSRLGNEQFF
.	TRBV18	TRBJ1-1	many	TGTGCCAGCTCACCGGGGTTGAATGAAGCTTTCTTT	CASSPGLNEAFF
.	TRBV7-2	TRBJ1-2	.	TGTGCCAGCAGCTTAACAGGGCGGCATGGCTACACCTTC	CASSLTGRHGYTF
.	TRBV6-1	TRBJ1-5	many	TGTGCCAGCAGACCTGCAGGTTATAGCAATCAGCCCCAGCATTTT	CASRPAGYSNQPQHF
.	TRBV4-1	TRBJ2-7	.	TGCGCCAGCAGCCAAGTGAGACTAGTCACCCAGGGGGAGCAGTACTTC	CASSQVRLVTQGEQYF
.	TRBV27	TRBJ1-4	.	TGTGCCAGCAGTTTATACCGTAATGAAAAACTGTTTTTT	CASSLYRNEKLFF
TRBD1	TRBV7-9	TRBJ2-7	.	TGTGCCAGCAGCTTCGGACAGGGCCGCGTCGAGCAGTACTTC	CASSFGQGRVEQYF
TRBD2	TRBV28	TRBJ2-7	many	TGTGCCAGCAGTCCTTATAGCGGGCGGAGCTCCTACGAGCAGTACTTC	CASSPYSGRSSYEQYF
.	TRBV12-3/TRBV12-4	TRBJ1-5	.	TGTGCCAGCAGCTCGTGGTCTGCGAGTCAGCCCCAGCATTTT	CASSSWSASQPQHF
TRBD2	TRBV20-1	TRBJ2-3	.	TGCAGTACCCTAGCGGGAGGGAACACAGATACGCAGTATTTT	CSTLAGGNTDTQYF
.	TRBV15	TRBJ2-2	.	TGTGCCACCAGCAGAGCTCGGCCCGGGGAGCTGTTTTTT	CATSRARPGELFF
TRBD1	TRBV12-5	TRBJ1-1	many	TGTGCTAGTGGTTTGACTTTCGGGACAGGGGTCGGGGGCACTGAAGCTTTCTTT	CASGLTFGTGVGGTEAFF
.	TRBV28	TRBJ1-1	.	TGTGCCAGCAGTCTAACAAGGTCAGAAGCTTTCTTT	CASSLTRSEAFF
.	TRBV9	TRBJ2-7	.	TGTGCCAGCAGCGTAGTCGGGGGTGGTGAGCAGTACTTC	CASSVVGGGEQYF